The text below deals with one TCR beta chain. Germline CDR1 and CDR2: ENHRY and SYGVKD. The V end lost 4 bases, the J end lost 2 bases, and 13 bases lay between the germline ends. This CDR3 contains 15 residues. These data are taken from a study of T cell clones after liver transplantation. Sequencing used immunoSEQ multiplex PCR; TCRdb keeps in-frame clones, though not all of them. The table lists fewer than 65,000 clones, about 90% of them singletons. The receptor was derived from a human patient who received a liver transplant. Some T cells may trace back to the graft donor. This rearrangement joins TRBV10-3 to TRBJ2-3; the D is unclear. The sample consisted of CD8+ T cells from blood, taken 12 months after liver transplant. CDR3 nucleotides: TGTGCCATCAGTGTTCGGCCCCGAGCCACAGATACGCAGTATTTT. This gives the protein CAISVRPRATDTQYF.